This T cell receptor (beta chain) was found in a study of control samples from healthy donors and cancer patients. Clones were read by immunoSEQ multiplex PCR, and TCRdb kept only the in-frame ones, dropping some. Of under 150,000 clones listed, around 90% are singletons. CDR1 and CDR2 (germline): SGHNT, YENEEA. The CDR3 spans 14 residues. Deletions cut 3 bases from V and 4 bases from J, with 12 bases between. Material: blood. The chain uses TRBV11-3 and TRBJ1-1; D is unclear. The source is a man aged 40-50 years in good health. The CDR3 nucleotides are TGTGCCAGCAGCTTGTCCGGAGGAGGCACTGAAGCTTTCTTT. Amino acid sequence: CASSLSGGGTEAFF.